The entry that follows covers one TCR beta chain sequence. Patients chosen for sequencing had shown CD8+CD57+ cell expansion by flow cytometry. These data are taken from a study of CD8+CD57+ T cells in acquired aplastic anemia. About the study: The study obtained an average of about 3.2 ug of DNA from sorted CD4+ and CD8+ cells.

TCR beta VDJ and CDR3 were profiled, and genomic DNA was the template. TCRdb re-analysed the reads in MiXCR, keeping a single row per CDR3 protein. The data hold some 160,000 distinct CDR3 sequences, with 48% observed a single time. CDR3 size: 15 residues. The germline V gene has CDR1 LNHNV and CDR2 YYDKDF (reference sequence). The V end was cut by 1 base, the J end by 10 bases, with 14 bases between. This sequence originates from a human donor with aplastic anemia. Sequencing was performed on sorted CD4+, CD8+, or CD8+CD57+ T cells (not recorded which) from PBMCs. The genes are TRBV15 and TRBJ1-6; TRBD1 might be the D (6 bases). Here the CDR3 DNA reads TGTGCCACCAGCAGAGGAAGGGGGGTCGAATCACCCCTCCACTTT. Its protein is CATSRGRGVESPLHF. The whole variable domain, remainder taken from reference TRBV15 and TRBJ1-6, is DAMVIQNPRYQVTQFGKPVTLSCSQTLNHNVMYWYQQKSSQAPKLLFHYYDKDFNNEADTPDNFQSRRPNTSFCFLDIRSPGLGDTAMYLCATSRGRGVESPLHFGNGTRLTVT.